Following are 22 T cell receptor beta chains from one sample sequenced in a study of metastatic and nonmetastatic thyroid tumors. Patients were all untreated before their thyroid surgery. TCRdb redid the clone calls on the PCR reads using MiXCR. The data contain about 25,000 clones, roughly a fifth of them singletons. The sequenced sample consisted of blood. These receptors were obtained from a female donor with papillary thyroid cancer or a benign thyroid nodule (not recorded which). Some clones in this sample may be carry-over from other donors' samples.

Turning to this clone: A junction boundary mismatches the germline segment, possibly from a read error. This sequence joins TRBV20-1 and TRBJ2-3, with TRBD2 matching 9 bases. There are 16 residues in the CDR3. The germline CDR1 and CDR2 sequences are DFQATT and SNEGSKA (reference sequence). The CDR3 nucleotides read TGCAGTGCACTTGGGGGAGCGGGGGGCTCCACAGATACGCAGAATTTT. Translating gives CSALGGAGGSTDTQNF.

This clone is medium-sized. This chain links TRBV5-1 with TRBJ2-5; 9 bases are a match to TRBD1. V dropped 7 bases and J dropped 5; count of bases not matched to a gene: 0. Looked up from germline, CDR1 is SGHRS and CDR2 is YFSETQ. There are 11 residues in the CDR3. The CDR3 is CASGTGETQYF. Here the CDR3 DNA reads TGCGCCAGCGGGACAGGGGAGACCCAGTACTTC.

This clone is deemed medium-sized (0.01 to 0.1%). This chain links TRBV19 with TRBJ1-5, with 9 bases identical to TRBD1. The junction had 11 bases not matched to a gene; V was cut back by 9 bases and J by 8 bases. This CDR3 comprises 14 residues. Germline-derived CDR1 and CDR2 are LNHDA and SQIVND (reference sequence). CDR3 nucleotides: TGTGCCAGCCGGGACAGGGATTGGAGAGAGCCCCAGCATTTT. Its protein product is CASRDRDWREPQHF.

Ten or more counts support this clone. The chain joins TRBV5-1 to TRBJ2-3; no clear D. Germline loops: CDR1 SGHRS, CDR2 YFSETQ. V lost 0 bases and J 5 bases, leaving 4 bases between the germline ends. CDR3 length: 12 amino acids. CDR3 sequence reads: CASSLAGDTQYF. Here the CDR3 DNA reads TGCGCCAGCAGCTTGGCGGGAGATACGCAGTATTTT.

There are many counts of this clone. CDR3: CAWTRGTQANYGYTF. In nucleotides, the CDR3 is TGTGCCTGGACCAGAGGGACACAGGCTAACTATGGCTACACCTTC. The rearrangement uses TRBV30 and TRBJ1-2, with D possibly matching TRBD1 (6 bases). Trimming left V 4 bases short and J 0 bases short, with 15 bases between. CDR3 length: 15 amino acids. CDR1 is GTSNPN, CDR2 SVGIG, per germline (reference sequence).

This clone was observed at least ten times. This chain links TRBV5-6 with TRBJ1-4, with D uncertain. The germline gives CDR1 SGHDT, CDR2 YYEEEE. The germline V and J ends were trimmed by 2 bases and 8 bases, with 7 bases remaining between them. The CDR3 sequence is 12 residues long. CDR3 amino acids: CASSFGSEKLFF. The CDR3 DNA is TGTGCCAGCAGCTTTGGGAGCGAAAAACTGTTTTTT.

V is TRBV7-2 and J is TRBJ1-1; no firm D call. The CDR3 spans 12 residues. CDR1 and CDR2 from the germline V gene are SGHTA and FQGNSA. The germline V and J ends were trimmed by 4 bases and 3 bases, with 6 bases remaining between them. CDR3 in amino acids: CASSSPDTEAFF. CDR3 nucleotides: TGTGCCAGCAGCTCCCCCGACACTGAAGCTTTCTTT. Full variable domain (rest looked up from reference TRBV7-2 and TRBJ1-1): GAGVSQSPSNKVTEKGKDVELRCDPISGHTALYWYRQSLGQGLEFLIYFQGNSAPDKSGLPSDRFSAERTGGSVSTLTIQRTQQEDSAVYLCASSSPDTEAFFGQGTRLTVV.

The gene calls are TRBV20-1 and TRBJ2-7; D may be TRBD1 (5 bases). The V gene lost 4 bases and the J gene lost 3 bases, with 13 bases spanning the gap. Germline CDR1 and CDR2: DFQATT and SNEGSKA (reference sequence). The CDR3 has 13 amino acids. CDR3 coding DNA: TGCAGTGCTATACGACAGTGGAGCTACGAGCAGTACTTC. This translates into CSAIRQWSYEQYF.

This clone was seen many times. V usage is TRBV28 and J usage is TRBJ1-1; D remains unclear. Looked up from germline, CDR1 is MDHEN and CDR2 is SYDVKM. Trimming took 1 base from V and 10 from J, leaving 16 bases between them. This CDR3 is built from 14 residues. CDR3 in amino acids: CASSLSPALSLAFF. As DNA, the CDR3 is TGTGCCAGCAGTTTATCCCCAGCCCTTTCGCTAGCTTTCTTT.

This clone counts as medium-sized. The genes are TRBV6-2 or TRBV6-3 and TRBJ1-5; D perhaps matches TRBD1 (5 bases). The germline CDR1 and CDR2 sequences are MNHEY and SVGEGT. The CDR3 consists of 15 residues. Trimming shortened V by 5 bases and J by 0 bases, and 11 bases separated the two germline ends. The CDR3 protein is CASSLGEVSNQPQHF. The DNA for the CDR3 is TGTGCCAGCAGTCTGGGGGAGGTTAGCAATCAGCCCCAGCATTTT.

The table lists this clone with many counts. A much bigger clone sits one base away, suggesting this may be a read error. The chain joins TRBV6-5 to TRBJ2-2; D remains unclear. V was clipped by 8 bases and J by 0 bases, with 13 bases between them. The CDR3 loop spans 15 amino acids. The germline V gene encodes CDR1 MNHEY and CDR2 SVGAGI. Here the CDR3 reads CASGWPATNTGELFF. CDR3 coding DNA: TGTGCCAGCGGTTGGCCGGCGACGAACACCGGGGAGCTGTTTTTT.

The rearrangement uses TRBV19 and TRBJ1-1, with D uncertain. Germline V gene data show CDR1 as LNHDA and CDR2 as SQIVND (reference sequence). V was clipped by 6 bases and J by 1 base, with 6 bases between them. CDR3 length: 12 amino acids. The CDR3, as DNA: TGTGCCAGTAGGGGAACGAACACTGAAGCTTTCTTT. Its protein product is CASRGTNTEAFF.

This clone was counted only a few times. Its ends do not fully match the called genes, so a read error is possible. The V gene is TRBV28, the J gene TRBJ1-1, with 8 bases lining up with TRBD1. Germline V gene lookup returns CDR1 MDHEN and CDR2 SYDVKM. The CDR3 is made up of 16 amino acids. CDR3 amino acids: CASSSAGGVMNSEAFF. In nucleotides, the CDR3 is TGTGCGAGCAGTTCCGCAGGGGGCGTTATGAACAGTGAAGCTTTCTTT.

Many counts were recorded for this clone. The DNA of the CDR3 is TGTGCCAGCACTCAATTTCTAGCGGTAGAGACCGGGGAGCTGTTTTTT. Amino acids: CASTQFLAVETGELFF. This chain links TRBV11-1 with TRBJ2-2; 7 bases align to TRBD2. Per germline, CDR1 SGHAT and CDR2 FQDESV (reference sequence). CDR3 size: 16 residues. Trimming took 7 bases from V and 5 from J; bases not matched to a gene: 13.

The chain links TRBV6-2 or TRBV6-3 to TRBJ1-1; D unclear. V lost 6 bases, J lost 1 base, and 15 bases lay in between. The CDR3 contains 15 residues. Germline CDR1 and CDR2: MNHEY and SVGEGT. The CDR3 DNA is TGTGCCAGCAGCGCGACCACGCTGAGGAACACTGAAGCTTTCTTT. This encodes CASSATTLRNTEAFF.

With regard to this clone: The CDR3 ends on some other residue instead of the conserved phenylalanine or tryptophan, so this is likely a read error. V usage is TRBV2 and J usage is TRBJ1-2; D is ambiguous. CDR1 is SNHLY and CDR2 is FYNNEI in the germline V gene. This CDR3 has 14 amino acids. V lost 6 bases, J lost 8 bases, and 19 bases lay in between. CDR3: CASSVIPTMWGYTL. DNA of the CDR3: TGTGCCAGCAGCGTCATACCGACCATGTGGGGCTACACCTTA.

This clone was counted between two and nine times. Mismatch with germline at one junction end may stem from a read error. CDR3 nucleotides: TGCGCCAGCAGTGAACGCGGAGGGGGGGGCACAGATACGCAATATTTT. Protein sequence: CASSERGGGGTDTQYF. V is TRBV10-1 and J is TRBJ2-3; D is possibly TRBD2 (7 bases). Germline V gives CDR1 WNHNN, CDR2 SYGVQD (reference sequence). This CDR3 has 16 residues.

This clone was seen a handful of times. Being one base from a much bigger clone, this may be a read error. The chain couples TRBV9 to TRBJ2-3, with TRBD2 as a possible D gene (6 bases). This CDR3 is built from 15 residues. Germline CDR1 SGDLS, CDR2 YYNGEE. V shed 4 bases and J shed 5 bases, with 17 bases lying between them. The CDR3 nucleotides are TGTGCCAGCAGCCTCCGCGGGGACTTCCTAGATACGCAGTATTTT. Translation: CASSLRGDFLDTQYF. Full variable domain (rest looked up from reference TRBV9 and TRBJ2-3): DSGVTQTPKHLITATGQRVTLRCSPRSGDLSVYWYQQSLDQGLQFLIQYYNGEERAKGNILERFSAQQFPDLHSELNLSSLELGDSALYFCASSLRGDFLDTQYFGPGTRLTVL.

V is TRBV5-1 and J is TRBJ2-2; D uncertain. Trimming pared 0 bases from V and 1 base from J, leaving 4 bases between. The CDR3 sequence is 14 residues long. CDR1 SGHRS and CDR2 YFSETQ come from the germline V gene. CDR3 in amino acids: CASSLALNTGELFF. As DNA, the CDR3 is TGCGCCAGCAGCTTGGCCTTGAACACCGGGGAGCTGTTTTTT.

This clone was seen repeatedly, ten times or more. The chain couples TRBV18 to TRBJ1-5; 9 bases align to TRBD1. CDR1 is KGHSH, CDR2 LQKENI, per germline. Trimming at V came to 3 bases and at J to 0 bases, leaving 3 bases not matched to a gene. This CDR3 region has 16 residues. CDR3 sequence reads: CASSPGQGFSNQPQHF. CDR3 nucleotides: TGTGCCAGCTCACCGGGACAGGGATTTAGCAATCAGCCCCAGCATTTT. Full variable domain (outside the CDR3, taken from reference TRBV18 and TRBJ1-5): NAGVMQNPRHLVRRRGQEARLRCSPMKGHSHVYWYRQLPEEGLKFMVYLQKENIIDESGMPKERFSAEFPKEGPSILRIQQVVRGDSAAYFCASSPGQGFSNQPQHFGDGTRLSIL.

The J gene is TRBJ2-1, the V gene TRBV20-1; D unresolved. CDR3 size: 12 residues. Germline values: CDR1 DFQATT, CDR2 SNEGSKA (reference sequence). The ends were cut back, 5 bases at V and 4 bases at J, with 9 bases in the middle. This chain's CDR3 is CSAEEYYNEQFF. CDR3 nucleotides: TGCAGTGCTGAAGAATATTACAATGAGCAGTTCTTC.

This clone was found once. Its ends do not fully match the called genes, so a read error is possible. The CDR3 bases are TGTGCCAGGTGCCATGGGACGGAACAAGAGACTCAGTACTTC. Its protein product is CARCHGTEQETQYF. J is TRBJ2-5 and V is TRBV6-1; the D gene could be TRBD1 or TRBD2 (5 bases each). CDR1 MNHNS and CDR2 SASEGT come from the germline V gene. CDR3 size: 14 residues.